The rows below give T cell receptor beta chains drawn from one sample of a study of patients and donors after allogeneic stem cell transplantation. One entry per CDR3 protein results from TCRdb running MiXCR on the RT-PCR reads. This table holds approximately 160,000 distinct CDR3 sequences, 30% found once. The sample consisted of blood, either unsorted or a sorted T cell fraction (not recorded which). These receptors were obtained from a human donor who was either an allogeneic HSCT recipient or a stem cell or donor lymphocyte infusion donor (not recorded which). It is not recorded whose cells these are; they may come from a transplant donor. Both conserved end residues are part of each CDR3. A D gene is named only where the DNA matches it firmly. Size is omitted from some rows. Given values are once, few, many or a class for expanded clones.

V	size	D	J	DNA	CDR3
TRBV20-1	.	.	TRBJ2-7	TGCAGTGCGGCTCGGGACTCCTACGAGCAGTACTTC	CSAARDSYEQYF
TRBV5-4	.	TRBD1	TRBJ2-4	TGTGCCAGCAGCCCCCGGGGGGGACAGGGGAAAAACATTCAGTACTTC	CASSPRGGQGKNIQYF
TRBV20-1	few	.	TRBJ1-5	TGCAGTGCAGGCCGTGAGCACAGTGGGCAGCCCCAGCATTTT	CSAGREHSGQPQHF
TRBV20-1	.	.	TRBJ2-2	TGCAGTGCTAATGGGGCCGGGGAGCTGTTTTTT	CSANGAGELFF
TRBV7-9	.	.	TRBJ2-1	TGTGCCAGCAGCCAAGTTGGTTCGGGACTTAGCGAGCAGTTCTTC	CASSQVGSGLSEQFF
TRBV27	few	.	TRBJ1-1	TGTGCCAGCAGTTTATACCCCGGGGGGACTGAAGCTTTCTTT	CASSLYPGGTEAFF
TRBV2	.	.	TRBJ2-7	TGTGCCAGCAGTGATCTCGGGGTCGTCGAGCAGTACTTC	CASSDLGVVEQYF
TRBV6-5	.	.	TRBJ1-2	TGTGCCAGCAGGGTGCTGGGACAAGGCTATGGCTACACCTTC	CASRVLGQGYGYTF
TRBV9	.	TRBD1	TRBJ1-1	TGTGCCAGCAGCGCCCGGGACAGGCTGAACACTGAAGCTTTCTTT	CASSARDRLNTEAFF
TRBV6-5	.	.	TRBJ2-7	TGTGCCAGCAGTTACGGCCCCCCCCCCGGGACGGGAGTCTACGAGCAGTACTTC	CASSYGPPPGTGVYEQYF
TRBV11-1	.	TRBD2	TRBJ2-7	TGTGCCAGCACTAGCGGACGTGACTACGAGCAGTACTTC	CASTSGRDYEQYF
TRBV5-1	.	.	TRBJ2-7	TGCGCCAGCAGCTTGTATTCGGGCGAGCAGTACTTC	CASSLYSGEQYF
TRBV27	.	TRBD1	TRBJ2-7	TGTGCCAGCAGTTCGCGGACAGGGGGGATGAGCTACGAGCAGTACTTC	CASSSRTGGMSYEQYF
TRBV29-1	few	TRBD1	TRBJ2-3	TGCAGCGTTGGGACAGGACCGACAGATACGCAGTATTTT	CSVGTGPTDTQYF
TRBV27	many	.	TRBJ1-2	TGTGCCAGCAGTTTGACGGTAAACTATGGCTACACCTTC	CASSLTVNYGYTF
TRBV7-9	.	.	TRBJ2-7	TGTGCCAGCAGCTTAGAGGCAGGGAACAGCTACGAGCAGTACTTC	CASSLEAGNSYEQYF
TRBV7-9	.	TRBD1	TRBJ2-7	TGTGCCAGCAGCTTAGGCCTTTACAGGGGGCGAGGTTTTTCGAGCTCCTACGAGCAGTACTTC	CASSLGLYRGRGFSSSYEQYF
TRBV20-1	few	TRBD2	TRBJ2-1	TGCAGTTCTCTTTGGACTAGCGGGTACAATGAGCAGTTCTTC	CSSLWTSGYNEQFF
TRBV12-3/TRBV12-4	few	.	TRBJ1-5	TGTGCCAGCAGTTTTTTCAATCAGCCCCAGCATTTT	CASSFFNQPQHF
TRBV28	.	TRBD2	TRBJ2-3	TGTGCCAGCAGTTCTCGTGGGCGGGAGGGAACAGATACGCAGTATTTT	CASSSRGREGTDTQYF
TRBV6-6	few	.	TRBJ2-3	TGTGCCAGCAGTTACGGGCTAGCACTGAGCACAGATACGCAGTATTTT	CASSYGLALSTDTQYF
TRBV9	.	.	TRBJ1-2	TGTGCCAGCAGCGTAGATCCAGGACCCCGTTATGGCTACACCTTC	CASSVDPGPRYGYTF
TRBV6-5	.	TRBD1	TRBJ2-5	TGTGCCAGCAGCCAACACAGGGGGCAGAAGACCCAGTACTTC	CASSQHRGQKTQYF
TRBV2	.	TRBD2	TRBJ2-7	TGTGCCAGCCGCGGGAGTACCTACGAGCAGTACTTC	CASRGSTYEQYF
TRBV5-1	.	.	TRBJ2-7	TGCGCCAGCAGCTTGCAGGGTCCCTACGAGCAGTACTTC	CASSLQGPYEQYF
TRBV4-3	many	.	TRBJ1-1	TGCGCCAGCAGCCAGGGACGGAACACTGAAGCTTTCTTT	CASSQGRNTEAFF
TRBV4-2	many	.	TRBJ1-3	TGTGCCAGCAGCCAAGGACAAACGACTGGAAACACCATATATTTT	CASSQGQTTGNTIYF
TRBV20-1	.	.	TRBJ2-7	TGCAGTGCTAGATGGTCGGACAAGCAGTACTTC	CSARWSDKQYF
TRBV29-1	few	TRBD1	TRBJ2-5	TGCAGCGTTGACAGCCACAGGGGCCTCTTCCAAGAGACCCAGTACTTC	CSVDSHRGLFQETQYF
TRBV20-1	few	.	TRBJ1-5	TGCAGTGCTATAGCAGGGCACGGCAATCAGCCCCAGCATTTT	CSAIAGHGNQPQHF
TRBV7-2	.	.	TRBJ1-3	TGTGCCAGCAGCTTCCGACGGCACACCATATATTTT	CASSFRRHTIYF
TRBV27	few	.	TRBJ1-6	TGTGCCAGCAGTGTCTCCCATTCACCCCTCCACTTT	CASSVSHSPLHF
TRBV5-1	.	.	TRBJ2-1	TGCGCCAGCAGCTTGAGAGGTCCAGGGGAGATCAATGAGCAGTTCTTC	CASSLRGPGEINEQFF
TRBV27	many	TRBD1	TRBJ1-5	TGTGCCAGCAGTTCGACAGGGCCGAGTCAGCCCCAGCATTTT	CASSSTGPSQPQHF
TRBV12-3/TRBV12-4	few	.	TRBJ2-3	TGTGCCAGCAGTTTGGTTGTGAATACGCAGTATTTT	CASSLVVNTQYF
TRBV6-5	few	.	TRBJ2-3	TGTGCCAGCAGTTACCACGCGGGCCACACAGATACGCAGTATTTT	CASSYHAGHTDTQYF
TRBV20-1	.	.	TRBJ2-7	TGCAGTGCTAACACGGGACGTAGAGGGGGCTCCTACGAGCAGTACTTC	CSANTGRRGGSYEQYF
TRBV12-3/TRBV12-4	.	TRBD2	TRBJ2-3	TGTGCCAGCAGTTTGGGAGGGGCAGATACGCAGTATTTT	CASSLGGADTQYF
TRBV9	.	TRBD2	TRBJ2-1	TGTGCCAGCAGCGTTGGGCCTAGCGGTACTTACAATGAGCAGTTCTTC	CASSVGPSGTYNEQFF
TRBV6-5	.	.	TRBJ2-7	TGTGCCAGCAGTTACTCTAAGGGGCCCAGGGACGAGCAGTACTTC	CASSYSKGPRDEQYF